The clone carrying this TCR beta chain appeared a single time. CDR1 and CDR2 from the germline V gene are SGHTA and FQGNSA. Trimming stripped 4 bases from V and 8 bases from J, with 14 bases between. CDR3 length: 13 residues. The protocol was immunoSEQ multiplex PCR, while the TCRdb copy is restricted to in-frame clones and leaves out a portion. The table includes approximately 450,000 clones, 75% to 90% detected once. These data are taken from a study of blood T cell repertoires in COVID-19. Recruitment covered about 25 US areas and drew participants whose ages spanned about 18 to 100 years. Recovered Cohort 3 donors showed two negative PCRs, clearance, or symptom resolution.

This receptor was identified in a man in his thirties or forties who had recovered from COVID-19. Source material: PBMCs or T cells enriched from blood (not recorded which). This sequence joins TRBV7-2 and TRBJ1-1, with no clear D. The CDR3, as DNA: TGTGCCAGCAGCTCCCCCCTCCGCAGGGAAGCTTTCTTT. It translates to CASSSPLRREAFF.